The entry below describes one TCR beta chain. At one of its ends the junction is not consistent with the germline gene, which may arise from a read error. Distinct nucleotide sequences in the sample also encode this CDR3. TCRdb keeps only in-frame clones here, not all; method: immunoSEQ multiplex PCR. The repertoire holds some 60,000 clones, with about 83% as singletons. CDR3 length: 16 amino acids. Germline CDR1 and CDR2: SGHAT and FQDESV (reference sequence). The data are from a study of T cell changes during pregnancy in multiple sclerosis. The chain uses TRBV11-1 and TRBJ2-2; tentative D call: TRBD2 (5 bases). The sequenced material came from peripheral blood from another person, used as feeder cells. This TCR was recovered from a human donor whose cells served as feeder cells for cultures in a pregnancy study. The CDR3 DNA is TGTGCCAGCAGCTTAGCGTTCGAAGGGAACACCGGGGAGCTGTTCTTT. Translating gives CASSLAFEGNTGELFF.